The rows below give T cell receptor beta chains drawn from one sample of a study of vaccination effects on CD4 cells after COVID-19. These receptors' targets are unknown. Assay: immunoSEQ multiplex PCR; the TCRdb copy retains only in-frame clones and omits some. The repertoire holds 21,000 or so clones, with nearly 75% as singletons. Material: CD4+ T cells from PBMCs cultured with a peptide pool, obtained before COVID-19 vaccination. These receptors were obtained from a human donor who had a prior SARS-CoV-2 infection. The CDR3 runs from the conserved cysteine through the conserved F or W. D genes are given only for firm matches. Size is stated for part of the rows, as once, few or many counts, or as a class when the clone is expanded.

TRBV30	NA	TRBJ1-1	NA	TGTGCCTGGAGTGTCTACCGAACAAACACTGAAGCTTTCTTT	CAWSVYRTNTEAFF
TRBV7-2	NA	TRBJ2-1	NA	TGTGCCAGCAGCTTAGCGATACAGGGAAGTGAGCAGTTCTTC	CASSLAIQGSEQFF
TRBV27	NA	TRBJ1-1	NA	TGTGCCAGCAGTTGGCTCGGACGCCCGAACACTGAAGCTTTCTTT	CASSWLGRPNTEAFF
TRBV5-4	NA	TRBJ2-5	TRBD2	TGTGCCAGCAGCTTGTCTGCGGGGGGGAGGGAGACCCAGTACTTC	CASSLSAGGRETQYF
TRBV29-1	once	TRBJ2-1	NA	TGCAGCGTCGCCACAGGTCTCTCCTACAATGAGCAGTTCTTC	CSVATGLSYNEQFF
TRBV18	NA	TRBJ2-5	NA	TGTGCCAGCTCACCACGAGGGTTATGGTCCCAGACCTCCCAAGAGACCCAGTACTTC	CASSPRGLWSQTSQETQYF
TRBV19	NA	TRBJ2-7	TRBD2	TGTGCCAGCAGAAAGTCAGCGGGACTAGCGGGGGGCGTGCAGTACTTC	CASRKSAGLAGGVQYF
TRBV7-6	NA	TRBJ2-5	TRBD1	TGTGCCAGCAGCCCAGAAAGCCCCGACAGGGAGGAGACCCAGTACTTC	CASSPESPDREETQYF
TRBV11-2	few	TRBJ2-7	NA	TGTGCCAGCAGCTTTAGGACCAGTCACTCCTACGAGCAGTACTTC	CASSFRTSHSYEQYF
TRBV13	NA	TRBJ1-2	TRBD1	TGTGCCAGCAGCTTACGAAGGACAGGGGGCTATGGCTACACCTTC	CASSLRRTGGYGYTF
TRBV14	NA	TRBJ2-5	TRBD1	TGTGCCAGCAGCATTATGGACAGGGGAGAGACCCAGTACTTC	CASSIMDRGETQYF
TRBV19	NA	TRBJ2-5	TRBD2	TGTGCCAGTAGTATCGACCGGGGGGGGGAGTACCAAGAGACCCAGTACTTC	CASSIDRGGEYQETQYF
TRBV5-6	NA	TRBJ2-7	NA	TGTGCCAGCAGCGATTTAGGGGGTATAATCGACGAGCAGTACTTC	CASSDLGGIIDEQYF
TRBV3-1/TRBV3-2	NA	TRBJ1-4	NA	TGTGCCAGCAGCGCGACCTGGGCCGATGGCGAACTGTTTTTT	CASSATWADGELFF
TRBV27	NA	TRBJ2-7	TRBD1	TGTGCCAGCAGTGCAGGGGACAGACTATACGAGCAGTACTTC	CASSAGDRLYEQYF
TRBV3-1/TRBV3-2	NA	TRBJ2-7	TRBD1	TGTGCCAGCAGCCAATTGACAGGGGGCATTGAGCAGTACTTC	CASSQLTGGIEQYF
TRBV19	once	TRBJ1-5	NA	TGTGCCAGTAGCCTACGACAGGTCCATCAGCCCCAGCATTTT	CASSLRQVHQPQHF
TRBV4-2	NA	TRBJ2-4	NA	TGTGCCAGCAGCCAAGACGGCGTAGCCAAAAACATTCAGTACTTC	CASSQDGVAKNIQYF
TRBV6-5	NA	TRBJ1-5	NA	TGTGCCAGCAGTTCCTTGGTCGAGCAGCCCCAGCATTTT	CASSSLVEQPQHF
TRBV6-5	NA	TRBJ2-3	NA	TGTGCCAGCAGGTTACTACCGGACACAGATACGCAGTATTTT	CASRLLPDTDTQYF
TRBV15	NA	TRBJ1-6	NA	TGTGCCACCAGCAGGGCGCTGGGGAGCTCCTATAATTCACCCCTCCACTTT	CATSRALGSSYNSPLHF
TRBV3-1/TRBV3-2	once	TRBJ2-2	NA	TGTGCCAGCAGCCAAGGGGGGAGACTGTCCGGGGAGCTGTTTTTT	CASSQGGRLSGELFF